These 16 T cell receptor beta chains originate from one sample sequenced in a study of T cells after yellow fever vaccination. Via MiXCR, TCRdb re-called the 5' RACE reads, giving one row per CDR3 protein. The table lists a few hundred thousand distinct CDR3 sequences, 6.5% to 8.5% of them singletons, with 0.85% in the top ten. The source material was CD4+ T cells sorted from PBMCs, sampled 15 days after the yellow fever booster vaccination. Receptors were obtained from a man under 40 who received the YFV17D yellow fever vaccine.

The V gene is TRBV29-1, the J gene TRBJ2-1; 10 bases match TRBD2. The CDR3 runs to 13 residues. Trimming cost V 4 bases and J 10 bases; bases outside gene matches: 7. Germline lookup yields CDR1 SQVTM and CDR2 ANQGSEA. This CDR3 is CSVGTSGVGEQFF. In DNA form, the CDR3 reads TGCAGCGTTGGGACTAGCGGAGTGGGGGAGCAGTTCTTC.

CDR3 nucleotide sequence: TGTGCCAGCAGCTTAGTTGGGGGAGGGGAGCAGTTCTTC. Protein: CASSLVGGGEQFF. The genes are TRBV11-2 and TRBJ2-1; TRBD2 aligns across 7 bases. The CDR3 has 13 amino acids. Trimming took 1 base from V and 10 from J; bases not matched to a gene: 4. Germline assignment: CDR1 SGHAT and CDR2 FQNNGV.

In this sample, this clonotype turned up many times. The gene calls are TRBV7-3 and TRBJ2-3; 7 bases are shared with TRBD2. Per germline, CDR1 SGHTA and CDR2 FQGTGA. V lost 2 bases to trimming and J lost 0 bases; unmatched junction nucleotides: 2. The length of the CDR3 is 15 residues. The CDR3 reads CASSLVSGSTDTQYF. Here the CDR3 DNA reads TGTGCCAGCAGCTTAGTTAGCGGGAGCACAGATACGCAGTATTTT. Variable domain in full (rest from reference TRBV7-3 and TRBJ2-3): GAGVSQTPSNKVTEKGKYVELRCDPISGHTALYWYRQSLGQGPEFLIYFQGTGAADDSGLPNDRFFAVRPEGSVSTLKIQRTERGDSAVYLCASSLVSGSTDTQYFGPGTRLTVL.

This clonotype was counted between two and nine times. This chain links TRBV6-1 with TRBJ1-3, with D tentatively TRBD1 (6 bases). Trimming removed 6 bases from V and 2 bases from J, with 11 bases in between. This CDR3 has 14 amino acids. Germline values: CDR1 MNHNS, CDR2 SASEGT. The CDR3, as DNA: TGTGCCAGCAGGCCTAACAGGGCTGGAAACACCATATATTTT. Its protein product is CASRPNRAGNTIYF.

This chain uses TRBV5-1 with TRBJ1-3; D is perhaps TRBD1 (5 bases). V was shortened by 1 base and J by 0 bases, with 8 bases between the two germline ends. Germline V CDR1 and CDR2: SGHRS, YFSETQ. The CDR3 length is 15 residues. CDR3 bases: TGCGCCAGCAGCTTGTCAGGGAACTCTGGAAACACCATATATTTT. Translation: CASSLSGNSGNTIYF.

The V call is TRBV6-6, the J call TRBJ1-1; D is undetermined. There are 11 residues in the CDR3. Germline CDR1 and CDR2: MNHNY and SVGAGI (reference sequence). V dropped 2 bases and J dropped 5 bases, with 3 bases sitting between them. The CDR3 region is CASSYRTEAFF. The CDR3 nucleotides are TGTGCCAGCAGTTACCGGACTGAAGCTTTCTTT.

This clonotype was seen a few times. This chain connects TRBV24-1 to TRBJ2-3; D perhaps matches TRBD1 (5 bases). V was trimmed by 4 bases and J by 2 bases, leaving 18 bases between them. This CDR3 is built from 17 residues. The germline V gene encodes CDR1 KGHDR and CDR2 SFDVKD. DNA of the CDR3: TGTGCCACCAGTGACCGTCCAGGGCGCACACTCACAGATACGCAGTATTTT. Its translation is CATSDRPGRTLTDTQYF.

This clonotype has at least ten counts. This chain joins TRBV10-3 and TRBJ2-5; D gene ambiguous. Germline loops: CDR1 ENHRY, CDR2 SYGVKD. V gave up 4 bases and J gave up 1 base, with 7 bases separating them. The CDR3 has 13 residues. CDR3 sequence: CAISVGPQETQYF. CDR3 nucleotides: TGTGCCATCAGTGTGGGCCCCCAAGAGACCCAGTACTTC.

The table lists this clonotype with many counts. The chain has TRBV5-8 and TRBJ1-5; D is undetermined. The CDR3 totals 16 residues. Germline-derived CDR1 and CDR2 are SGHTS and YDEGEE. Trimming removed 6 bases at V and 3 bases at J, with 19 bases between. DNA of the CDR3: TGTGCCAGCACCCCAGGCCTGGGTGCCCCCAATCAGCCCCAGCATTTT. This translates into CASTPGLGAPNQPQHF.

This clonotype was seen many times. As DNA, the CDR3 is TGTGCCACCAGCAGAGCTAGCGGGAGTTCTAGTGAGCAGTTCTTC. It translates to CATSRASGSSSEQFF. The chain combines TRBV15 with TRBJ2-1, with TRBD2 matching 10 bases. This CDR3 has 15 residues. Germline values: CDR1 LNHNV, CDR2 YYDKDF (reference sequence). The V and J ends lost 1 base and 9 bases, in that order; junction bases with no gene match: 6.

This clonotype was observed a handful of times. The V gene is TRBV18, the J gene TRBJ2-5; maybe TRBD1 (5 bases). This CDR3 spans 13 amino acids. V gave up 5 bases and J gave up 2 bases, with 9 bases separating them. Germline V lookup: CDR1 KGHSH, CDR2 LQKENI. CDR3 sequence: CASSERQQETQYF. The CDR3 DNA sequence: TGTGCCAGCTCAGAACGACAGCAAGAGACCCAGTACTTC.

This clonotype was seen a handful of times. The chain combines TRBV6-4 with TRBJ2-1; 8 nucleotides align to TRBD2. Per the germline V gene, CDR1 is MRHNA and CDR2 is SNTAGT. The CDR3 is 14 amino acids. The junction had 14 bases not matched to a gene; V was cut back by 10 bases and J by 9 bases. The CDR3 sequence is CATTGFSGIGEQFF. CDR3 coding DNA: TGTGCCACCACAGGCTTTAGCGGGATAGGTGAGCAGTTCTTC.

This clonotype was found a few times. This chain connects TRBV5-6 to TRBJ2-1; D gene uncertain. Germline V CDR1 and CDR2: SGHDT, YYEEEE. Trimming took off 1 base at V and 6 bases at J, with 8 bases between the two ends. The CDR3 is 13 residues long. The CDR3 here is CASSLYESNEQFF. Written as DNA, the CDR3 is TGTGCCAGCAGCTTGTATGAGAGCAATGAGCAGTTCTTC. Supplemented by reference TRBV5-6 and TRBJ2-1, the full variable domain reads DAGVTQSPTHLIKTRGQQVTLRCSPKSGHDTVSWYQQALGQGPQFIFQYYEEEERQRGNFPDRFSGHQFPNYSSELNVNALLLGDSALYLCASSLYESNEQFFGPGTRLTVL.

The chain combines TRBV20-1 with TRBJ2-1; 15 bases line up with TRBD2. CDR1 DFQATT and CDR2 SNEGSKA come from the germline V gene (reference sequence). The CDR3 runs 14 residues. V lost 5 bases, J lost 10 bases, and 6 bases stayed unmatched. The CDR3 DNA follows: TGCAGTGCTGGGGGACTAGCGGGAGGTAGGGAGCAGTTCTTC. Amino acids: CSAGGLAGGREQFF.

There are many counts of this clonotype. The chain couples TRBV27 to TRBJ2-7; 9 bases are a match to TRBD1. CDR3 length: 14 amino acids. With V trimmed by 3 bases and J by 5 bases, 5 bases remained unmatched. Germline V lookup: CDR1 MNHEY, CDR2 SMNVEV (reference sequence). CDR3 sequence (DNA): TGTGCCAGCAGTTTGCGGACAGGGGTGCACGAGCAGTACTTC. It is translated as CASSLRTGVHEQYF.

The sample holds a few counts of this clonotype. The chain links TRBV15 to TRBJ2-1; the match to TRBD2 covers 8 bases. The CDR3 covers 16 residues. The V gene end was trimmed by 1 base and the J gene end by 7 bases; junction bases not matched to a gene: 9. In germline, CDR1 is LNHNV, CDR2 YYDKDF (reference sequence). CDR3 amino acids: CATSRGGKAGANEQFF. The CDR3, as DNA: TGTGCCACCAGCAGAGGTGGGAAAGCGGGAGCGAATGAGCAGTTCTTC.